These 27 T cell receptor beta chains were all obtained from the same sample, sequenced in a study of shared clonotypes between healthy human individuals. Produced via immunoSEQ multiplex PCR; TCRdb's table is partial and in-frame only. The sample has about a million clones, approximately 76% seen once. The sequencing sample was made of memory CD4+ T cells sorted from blood. Stated subset: CD45RA-negative fraction. These receptors all stem from a man between 18 and 35 years old in good health.

V and J are TRBV5-4 and TRBJ1-5; D remains unclear. The CDR3 spans 13 residues. Germline CDR1 is SGHNT and CDR2 is YYREEE (reference sequence). V lost 2 bases and J lost 4, with 7 bases in between. This CDR3 reads CASSFDGNQPQHF. The CDR3 region has the DNA TGTGCCAGCAGCTTCGATGGGAATCAGCCCCAGCATTTT.

The chain uses TRBV29-1 and TRBJ2-2; 13 bases match TRBD2. The CDR3 contains 19 residues. Trimming at V came to 5 bases and at J to 0 bases, leaving 12 bases not matched to a gene. Per the germline V gene, CDR1 is SQVTM and CDR2 is ANQGSEA. CDR3 coding DNA: TGCAGCGTTCGGACTAGCGGGGGACCAAACCCCGCGAACACCGGGGAGCTGTTTTTT. This encodes CSVRTSGGPNPANTGELFF.

The genes are TRBV10-3 and TRBJ2-5, with D maybe TRBD1 (5 bases). The germline V gene has CDR1 ENHRY and CDR2 SYGVKD. The V end lost 9 bases, the J end lost 1 base, and 6 bases lay between the germline ends. The CDR3 has 11 amino acids. The CDR3 is CAIGVQETQYF. DNA for the CDR3: TGTGCCATAGGGGTCCAAGAGACCCAGTACTTC.

The rearrangement joins TRBV27 to TRBJ1-1; TRBD1 matches 11 bases. CDR3 length equals 19 residues. From germline, CDR1 is MNHEY and CDR2 SMNVEV (reference sequence). V lost 0 bases to trimming and J lost 1 base; unmatched junction nucleotides: 10. This CDR3 reads CASSLSGTGGRKRNTEAFF. The CDR3 coding sequence is TGTGCCAGCAGTTTATCAGGGACAGGGGGGAGAAAGAGGAACACTGAAGCTTTCTTT.

The rearrangement joins TRBV30 to TRBJ1-1; no clear D gene. The CDR3 sequence is 14 residues long. Trimming removed 2 bases from V and 3 bases from J, with 13 bases in between. Germline-derived CDR1 and CDR2 are GTSNPN and SVGIG (reference sequence). CDR3 loop: CAWSPGFGDTEAFF. As DNA, the CDR3 is TGTGCCTGGAGTCCAGGATTCGGAGACACTGAAGCTTTCTTT.

J is TRBJ1-1 and V is TRBV28; no clear D. Germline V gene lookup returns CDR1 MDHEN and CDR2 SYDVKM. The germline V and J ends were trimmed by 5 bases and 5 bases, with 18 bases remaining between them. The CDR3 loop spans 15 amino acids. The CDR3, as DNA: TGTGCCAGCAGTCCTACGTCGGCCGGGAGGACTGAAGCTTTCTTT. Translation: CASSPTSAGRTEAFF.

The chain recombines TRBV10-2 with TRBJ2-5; the D gene is possibly TRBD1 (5 bases). Germline V gene data show CDR1 as WSHSY and CDR2 as SAAADI. V dropped 2 bases and J dropped 9 bases, with 13 bases sitting between them. This CDR3 spans 13 amino acids. The CDR3 loop is CASSEAGKMAQYF. In DNA form, the CDR3 reads TGCGCCAGCAGTGAGGCAGGGAAGATGGCCCAGTACTTC.

V is TRBV9 and J is TRBJ2-1; 9 positions match TRBD2. Losses at the gene ends were 3 bases for V and 6 bases for J; bases not matched to a gene: 13. The CDR3 has 17 residues. CDR1 and CDR2 from the germline V gene are SGDLS and YYNGEE. CDR3 amino acids: CASSAGEAGGIFNEQFF. CDR3 nucleotide sequence: TGTGCCAGCAGCGCGGGGGAAGCGGGAGGAATTTTCAATGAGCAGTTCTTC.

The chain links TRBV4-3 to TRBJ2-2, with D maybe TRBD2 (5 bases). Germline V CDR1 and CDR2: LGHNA, YSLEER. This CDR3 region has 17 residues. The V and J ends lost 0 bases and 7 bases respectively, with 18 bases between them. The CDR3 region is CASSQDLTGKIHGELFF. The DNA of the CDR3 is TGCGCCAGCAGCCAAGATCTAACCGGGAAGATTCACGGGGAGCTGTTTTTT.

The J gene is TRBJ1-2, the V gene TRBV7-2; a possible D gene is TRBD1 (6 bases). V lost 5 bases, J lost 4 bases, and 17 bases lay in between. This CDR3 spans 15 amino acids. Germline CDR1 reads SGHTA; CDR2 reads FQGNSA. The CDR3 DNA follows: TGTGCCAGCAGCCCTATACAGGGTTCTTCCTATGGCTACACCTTC. This gives the protein CASSPIQGSSYGYTF.

Comments on this clone: This sample also contains other DNA sequences that code for the same CDR3. CDR3 residues: CASSRRTSGSQETQYF. Written as DNA, the CDR3 is TGTGCCAGCAGCCGGAGGACTAGCGGGAGCCAGGAGACCCAGTACTTC. The V call is TRBV5-6, the J call TRBJ2-5; TRBD2 agrees at 13 bases. V was clipped by 4 bases and J by 5 bases; unmatched bases: 8. The CDR3 is 16 residues long. From germline, CDR1 is SGHDT and CDR2 YYEEEE.

V and J are TRBV30 and TRBJ1-2; 11 positions agree with TRBD1. V gave up 5 bases and J gave up 7 bases; unmatched junction bases: 3. From germline, CDR1 is GTSNPN and CDR2 SVGIG (reference sequence). The CDR3 has 12 amino acids. CDR3 sequence reads: CAWGQGAIGYTF. CDR3 nucleotides: TGTGCCTGGGGACAGGGGGCAATTGGCTACACCTTC.

This sequence joins TRBV29-1 and TRBJ2-7, with D possibly TRBD1 on 5 matching bases. Germline-derived CDR1 and CDR2 are SQVTM and ANQGSEA. V was shortened by 2 bases and J by 5 bases, with 10 bases between the two germline ends. The length of the CDR3 is 12 residues. CDR3: CSVERGMDEQYF. The CDR3 DNA sequence: TGCAGCGTTGAAAGGGGCATGGACGAGCAGTACTTC.

Concerning this clone itself: This sample includes further DNA sequences coding for the same CDR3. The chain links TRBV7-9 to TRBJ2-3; D perhaps matches TRBD1 (6 bases). V lost 5 bases and J lost 6, with 6 bases in between. The CDR3 is 11 residues long. The germline V gene encodes CDR1 SEHNR and CDR2 FQNEAQ (reference sequence). CDR3 sequence reads: CASSRGDTQYF. CDR3 nucleotide sequence: TGTGCCAGCAGCAGGGGGGATACGCAGTATTTT.

This clone came up many times. V usage is TRBV5-6 and J usage is TRBJ2-3, with no clear D. Germline V CDR1 and CDR2: SGHDT, YYEEEE. The V gene lost 1 base and the J gene lost 1 base, with 7 bases spanning the gap. CDR3 length: 14 residues. The CDR3: CASSLTSGTDTQYF. CDR3 bases: TGTGCCAGCAGCTTGACCTCGGGCACAGATACGCAGTATTTT.

V usage is TRBV6-6 and J usage is TRBJ2-1; 7 positions agree with TRBD1. Germline CDR1 is MNHNY and CDR2 is SVGAGI (reference sequence). The CDR3 totals 16 residues. The V and J ends lost 2 bases and 1 base, in that order; junction bases with no gene match: 5. This CDR3 reads CASSYGQGVSYNEQFF. The CDR3, as DNA: TGTGCCAGCAGTTACGGGCAGGGGGTTTCCTACAATGAGCAGTTCTTC.

The chain has TRBV5-1 and TRBJ2-3; no definite D call. The CDR3 length is 15 residues. The germline V and J ends were trimmed by 4 bases and 4 bases, with 16 bases remaining between them. Germline lookup yields CDR1 SGHRS and CDR2 YFSETQ. As DNA, the CDR3 is TGCGCCAGCAGCACCCGTCGGCAGGCCTCAGATACGCAGTATTTT. It specifies CASSTRRQASDTQYF.

The chain combines TRBV19 with TRBJ1-6; tentative D call: TRBD1 (5 bases). The CDR3 consists of 12 residues. Germline V lookup: CDR1 LNHDA, CDR2 SQIVND (reference sequence). Deletions cut 4 bases from V and 9 bases from J, with 7 bases between. The CDR3 DNA reads TGTGCCAGTAGTAGTGGGGCTTCACCCCTCCACTTT. Its protein product is CASSSGASPLHF.

The chain carries TRBV5-4 and TRBJ1-5, with D possibly matching TRBD1 (6 bases). The germline V and J ends were trimmed by 4 bases and 4 bases, with 12 bases remaining between them. CDR1 SGHNT and CDR2 YYREEE come from the germline V gene (reference sequence). The CDR3 runs to 14 residues. CDR3 sequence reads: CASSQQGGNQPQHF. The DNA for the CDR3 is TGTGCCAGCAGCCAACAGGGTGGTAATCAGCCCCAGCATTTT.

The chain carries TRBV5-1 and TRBJ1-1, with TRBD1 matching 10 bases. The CDR3 spans 16 residues. The V and J ends lost 2 bases and 1 base, in that order; junction bases with no gene match: 5. Germline assignment: CDR1 SGHRS and CDR2 YFSETQ. CDR3 sequence: CASSFPRTGGNTEAFF. The CDR3 DNA sequence: TGCGCCAGCAGCTTCCCACGGACAGGGGGGAACACTGAAGCTTTCTTT.

The V call is TRBV19, the J call TRBJ1-5; perhaps TRBD1 as D (5 bases). Trimming left V 10 bases short and J 9 bases short, with 22 bases between. The CDR3 has 14 amino acids. CDR1 LNHDA and CDR2 SQIVND come from the germline V gene (reference sequence). CDR3 residues: CATEDGAGRGPQHF. Written as DNA, the CDR3 is TGTGCCACCGAGGACGGGGCCGGGCGGGGGCCCCAGCATTTT. Filled out from reference TRBV19 and TRBJ1-5, the complete variable domain reads DGGITQSPKYLFRKEGQNVTLSCEQNLNHDAMYWYRQDPGQGLRLIYYSQIVNDFQKGDIAEGYSVSREKKESFPLTVTSAQKNPTAFYLCATEDGAGRGPQHFGDGTRLSIL.

On this clone: This sequence may be a read error, since a much larger clone differs from it by one base. Other DNA sequences within the sample encode an identical CDR3. The V gene is TRBV18, the J gene TRBJ2-1, with 13 nucleotides matching TRBD2. CDR1 is KGHSH and CDR2 is LQKENI in the germline V gene. V shed 3 bases, J shed 2 bases, and the junction held 1 base outside the gene matches. The CDR3 is 16 residues long. This CDR3 is CASSPGTSGTYNEQFF. In DNA, the CDR3 is TGTGCCAGCTCACCGGGGACTAGCGGGACCTACAATGAGCAGTTCTTC.

The sample holds one count of this clone. The chain employs TRBV7-8 and TRBJ2-7, with 8 bases aligning to TRBD1. CDR1 SGHVS and CDR2 FQNEAQ come from the germline V gene. V was clipped by 5 bases and J by 3 bases; unmatched bases: 6. CDR3 length equals 14 residues. The CDR3 protein is CASSPPGGLYEQYF. In DNA form, the CDR3 reads TGTGCCAGCAGCCCTCCAGGGGGCCTCTACGAGCAGTACTTC.

The V call is TRBV4-1, the J call TRBJ2-1, with D tentatively TRBD2 (5 bases). Trimming removed 6 bases at V and 8 bases at J, with 14 bases between. Per the germline V gene, CDR1 is MGHRA and CDR2 is YSYEKL. This CDR3 contains 13 residues. CDR3 residues: CASSLDHGDEQFF. CDR3 DNA: TGCGCCAGCAGTCTGGACCACGGGGATGAGCAGTTCTTC.

This sequence joins TRBV30 and TRBJ1-6; TRBD1 agrees at 7 bases. The CDR3 sequence is 15 residues long. The germline V gene encodes CDR1 GTSNPN and CDR2 SVGIG (reference sequence). With 2 bases clipped from V and 6 bases from J, the junction kept 7 bases outside the gene matches. CDR3 in amino acids: CAWSPRGRFNSPLHF. As DNA, the CDR3 is TGTGCCTGGAGTCCCAGGGGGAGGTTTAATTCACCCCTCCACTTT.

V gene TRBV11-2 combines with J gene TRBJ2-5, with D possibly being TRBD1 or TRBD2 (5 bases each). Trimming pared 5 bases from V and 13 bases from J, leaving 17 bases between. Germline V lookup: CDR1 SGHAT, CDR2 FQNNGV. This CDR3 contains 12 residues. The CDR3 loop is CASSPGHGVMYF. For the CDR3, the DNA is TGTGCCAGCAGCCCCGGACACGGGGTTATGTACTTC.

This clone has a handful of counts. The CDR3: CASSPRTSGEQFF. The DNA for the CDR3 is TGTGCCAGCAGCCCGAGGACTAGCGGAGAGCAGTTCTTC. The chain employs TRBV9 and TRBJ2-1, with 10 positions matching TRBD2. Looked up from germline, CDR1 is SGDLS and CDR2 is YYNGEE. The J segment lost 10 bases and the V segment lost 4 bases, leaving 5 bases of the junction unmatched. This CDR3 is 13 amino acids long.